Each of the 21 T cell receptor beta chains below was sequenced from the same sample in a study of identical twins. TCRdb fed the 5' RACE reads into MiXCR, producing one record per CDR3 protein. The sample contains about 810,000 distinct CDR3 sequences, about 12% of which appear only once. A further study also used this sample, focusing on yellow fever vaccine responses in identical twins.

The sample taken for sequencing was PBMCs. Receptors originate from a woman aged 18 to 35 in good health.

This clonotype appeared many times. At one end the junction does not follow the germline gene, possibly because of a read error. The CDR3 loop reads CASTLGQSYNEQFF. In nucleotides, the CDR3 is TGCGCCAGCACCTTGGGACAGAGCTACAATGAGCAGTTCTTC. The V and J genes are TRBV5-1 and TRBJ2-1, with 7 bases aligning to TRBD1. CDR1 is SGHRS, CDR2 YFSETQ, per germline. This CDR3 is built from 14 residues.

The rearrangement joins TRBV12-3 or TRBV12-4 to TRBJ2-4, with 9 positions matching TRBD1. This CDR3 region has 16 residues. V was clipped by 5 bases and J by 0 bases; unmatched bases: 5. The CDR3 coding sequence is TGTGCCAGCAGTGGGGACAGGGCGGGAGCCAAAAACATTCAGTACTTC. Amino acids: CASSGDRAGAKNIQYF.

The table lists this clonotype with a few counts. The V gene is TRBV12-3 or TRBV12-4, the J gene TRBJ2-2, with 9 bases matching TRBD1. This CDR3 has 16 residues. V lost 6 bases to trimming and J lost 4 bases; unmatched junction nucleotides: 9. CDR3 nucleotide sequence: TGTGCCAGCAGGAAGACCGGGACAGGGTCCACCGGGGAGCTGTTTTTT. As protein: CASRKTGTGSTGELFF.

The chain combines TRBV20-1 with TRBJ2-5; 8 bases match TRBD2. The CDR3 covers 16 residues. V shed 0 bases, J shed 5 bases, and the junction held 11 bases outside the gene matches. The V gene's germline CDR1 is DFQATT and CDR2 SNEGSKA (reference sequence). The CDR3 reads CSARDLAGRAGETQYF. The CDR3 nucleotides are TGCAGTGCTAGAGATTTAGCCGGGAGGGCCGGGGAGACCCAGTACTTC.

The V and J genes are TRBV28 and TRBJ2-1; a weak D match, TRBD1 (6 bases). V was trimmed by 4 bases and J by 5 bases, leaving 12 bases between them. Looked up from germline, CDR1 is MDHEN and CDR2 is SYDVKM. CDR3 length: 14 residues. The CDR3 loop is CASSSPTGNNEQFF. CDR3 nucleotides: TGTGCCAGCAGTTCACCCACAGGGAACAATGAGCAGTTCTTC.

This clonotype was seen only a few times. A much larger clone is a single base away; this may be a read error. The gene calls are TRBV3-1 and TRBJ1-5; D remains ambiguous. The germline V and J ends were trimmed by 1 base and 6 bases, with 4 bases remaining between them. The CDR3 loop spans 12 amino acids. Germline CDR1 is LGHDT and CDR2 is YNNKEL (reference sequence). Here the CDR3 reads CASSQGTQPQHF. The CDR3 nucleotides read TGTGCCAGCAGCCAAGGGACTCAGCCCCAGCATTTT.

The chain combines TRBV10-1 with TRBJ2-1, with 10 bases aligning to TRBD2. Germline CDR1 WNHNN, CDR2 SYGVQD (reference sequence). This CDR3 is built from 17 residues. The V gene end was trimmed by 3 bases and the J gene end by 2 bases; junction bases not matched to a gene: 7. The CDR3 DNA reads TGCGCCAGCAGTGAAAAGAAACTAGCGGGAACCTACAATGAGCAGTTCTTC. Translating it yields CASSEKKLAGTYNEQFF.

This chain joins TRBV28 and TRBJ2-3, with D perhaps TRBD2 (6 bases). Germline CDR1 MDHEN, CDR2 SYDVKM. This CDR3 has 14 amino acids. V dropped 8 bases and J dropped 4 bases, with 16 bases sitting between them. For the CDR3, the DNA is TGTGCCAGCGGCACGAGTCGGGGGTCAGATACGCAGTATTTT. Its translation: CASGTSRGSDTQYF.

Note on this clonotype: The CDR3 ends on some other residue instead of the conserved phenylalanine or tryptophan, so this is likely a read error. The DNA is left out, because the CDR3 cannot be placed on it with certainty; the CDR3 is given as TCRdb lists it. This chain connects TRBV3-1 to TRBJ2-1; TRBD2 was called by the table and not checked on the DNA. The CDR3 is 14 amino acids in total, end residues counted. Germline-derived CDR1 and CDR2 are LGHDT and YNNKEL (reference sequence). CDR3 protein: CASSQEQGSGITFL.

The chain's CDR3 is CASSVDLAGNSDTQYF. CDR3 nucleotides: TGTGCCAGCAGCGTAGACCTAGCGGGAAATTCAGATACGCAGTATTTT. The V and J genes are TRBV9 and TRBJ2-3, with 9 bases that match TRBD2. The CDR3 has 16 amino acids. The V segment lost 0 bases and the J segment 4 bases; nucleotides outside the gene matches: 6. Germline V gene data show CDR1 as SGDLS and CDR2 as YYNGEE.

This rearrangement joins TRBV10-3 to TRBJ1-2, with unresolved D. CDR1 and CDR2 (germline): ENHRY, SYGVKD. Trimming stripped 0 bases from V and 7 bases from J, with 15 bases between. CDR3 length: 15 residues. As DNA, the CDR3 is TGTGCCATCAGTGAGTCTGGGCTATCATCCTTTGGCTACACCTTC. Amino acid sequence: CAISESGLSSFGYTF.

This clonotype has just a few counts. V gene TRBV12-3 or TRBV12-4 combines with J gene TRBJ2-3; D call uncertain. This CDR3 has 16 residues. Trimming pared 8 bases from V and 3 bases from J, leaving 21 bases between. This CDR3 is CASQLGRIIGTDTQYF. CDR3 in DNA: TGTGCCAGCCAACTGGGCCGGATCATAGGTACAGATACGCAGTATTTT.

This clonotype was found many times. The chain combines TRBV7-8 with TRBJ2-3; D gene uncertain. CDR1 is SGHVS and CDR2 is FQNEAQ in the germline V gene. The CDR3 spans 13 residues. The ends were cut back, 1 base at V and 4 bases at J, with 6 bases in the middle. The CDR3 DNA is TGTGCCAGCAGCTTAGGGCCCCCAGATACGCAGTATTTT. This translates into CASSLGPPDTQYF.

The sample holds many counts of this clonotype. The chain links TRBV15 to TRBJ2-2; D is unresolved. Between the trimmed V and J ends, which lost 0 bases and 3 bases, there was a span of 8 bases. CDR3 length: 15 amino acids. Per germline, CDR1 LNHNV and CDR2 YYDKDF (reference sequence). In DNA form, the CDR3 reads TGTGCCACCAGCAGAGATAGCCGGGACACCGGGGAGCTGTTTTTT. This translates into CATSRDSRDTGELFF.

A remark on this clonotype: This clone may be a read error of a much larger clone one base away. V and J are TRBV7-9 and TRBJ2-1, with D uncertain. The V gene lost 2 bases and the J gene lost 9 bases, with 5 bases spanning the gap. This CDR3 is 11 amino acids long. CDR1 SEHNR and CDR2 FQNEAQ come from the germline V gene (reference sequence). CDR3 bases: TGTGCCAGCAGCTTACGGGTTGAGCAGTTCTTC. The encoded protein is CASSLRVEQFF.

The chain is built from TRBV12-1 and TRBJ2-2; the table assigns TRBD2, which was not confirmed against the DNA. TRBV12-1 is a pseudogene. The CDR3 sequence is 20 residues long. CDR3 DNA sequence: TGTGCCAGCAGCTCACCCCGGGAAAGCGGGGAGGCTCGGTGCACCGGGGAGCTGTTTTTT. Its translation is CASSSPRESGEARCTGELFF.

This clonotype was seen many times. The V call is TRBV28, the J call TRBJ2-1, with 10 nucleotides matching TRBD1. Trimming cost V 6 bases and J 8 bases; bases outside gene matches: 10. Germline assignment: CDR1 MDHEN and CDR2 SYDVKM. The CDR3 covers 15 residues. The CDR3 region has the DNA TGTGCCAGCAGCCCAGGGGGACAGGGGAGGGATGAGCAGTTCTTC. Its translation is CASSPGGQGRDEQFF.

This clonotype was picked up a small number of times. The chain combines TRBV24-1 with TRBJ2-1; TRBD1 matches at 7 bases. V dropped 3 bases and J dropped 6; count of bases not matched to a gene: 10. Per germline, CDR1 KGHDR and CDR2 SFDVKD. The CDR3 has 16 amino acids. CDR3 protein: CATSDQIQTGTNEQFF. The CDR3 DNA follows: TGTGCCACCAGTGATCAAATTCAGACAGGGACCAATGAGCAGTTCTTC.

There are a few counts of this clonotype. The V call is TRBV5-6, the J call TRBJ2-7; 7 bases agree with TRBD2. The CDR3 contains 17 residues. The V gene's germline CDR1 is SGHDT and CDR2 YYEEEE. V was clipped by 0 bases and J by 0 bases; unmatched bases: 9. CDR3 in DNA: TGTGCCAGCAGCTTGGCCGGGGGGTATGAGAGCTCCTACGAGCAGTACTTC. Its translation: CASSLAGGYESSYEQYF.

The sample holds many counts of this clonotype. This chain uses TRBV27 with TRBJ1-1, with D hard to call. V gave up 4 bases and J gave up 2 bases, with 14 bases separating them. CDR1 and CDR2 from the germline V gene are MNHEY and SMNVEV (reference sequence). The CDR3 has 15 amino acids. In nucleotides, the CDR3 is TGTGCCAGCAGTTACCGGGAACCCGCAAACACTGAAGCTTTCTTT. Its translation: CASSYREPANTEAFF.

This clonotype was detected only a few times. V usage is TRBV5-1 and J usage is TRBJ2-7; 13 bases are a match to TRBD2. Germline V gene sequence: CDR1 SGHRS, CDR2 YFSETQ. Trimming cost V 4 bases and J 7 bases; bases outside gene matches: 11. CDR3 length: 16 amino acids. The CDR3 DNA follows: TGCGCCAGCAGCCCAGGGACTAGCGGGGTCCCAGGGGAGCAGTACTTC. It codes for CASSPGTSGVPGEQYF.